This T cell receptor (beta chain) originates from a study of CD8+ T cells in alopecia areata. This sample's treatment: oral pan-JAK inhibitor, 5-10 mg twice daily. Study findings and constraints: Among the 100 top clones, expanded CD8+ clones, like scalp clonality, were significantly decreased by tofacitinib.

The length of the CDR3 is 11 residues. Germline-derived CDR1 and CDR2 are SGHNT and YYREEE (reference sequence). The V end lost 2 bases, the J end lost 7 bases, and 7 bases lay between the germline ends. With regard to this clone: Antigen unknown.

RNA was isolated and reverse transcribed to cDNA, the sequencing template. Profiled with immunoSEQ multiplex PCR; TCRdb holds only in-frame clones, not every one. This table holds 130,000 or so clones, 86% found once. Sequenced here: CD8+ T cells sorted from blood, sampled at week 4, from a patient treated with tofacitinib. The source is a human donor with alopecia areata. This chain uses TRBV5-4 with TRBJ2-7; D gene uncertain. CDR3 sequence (DNA): TGTGCCAGCAGCTTTCTGTCTGAGCAGTACTTC. Its protein product is CASSFLSEQYF.